The entry below describes one TCR beta chain. The sample comes from a study of post-analysis software for immune sequencing data. Unique molecular identifiers tagged the TCR beta cDNA libraries. TCRdb redid the calling of the PCR reads with MiXCR, one entry per CDR3 protein. The sample carries about 540,000 distinct CDR3 sequences, roughly 34% recorded once. The sequencing input was blood. The origin of this receptor is a girl aged 2-17 years with multiple sclerosis.

The CDR3 sequence: CASSLGEGRTDTQYF. The CDR3 region has the DNA TGTGCCAGCAGCTTAGGGGAGGGACGCACAGATACGCAGTATTTT. The rearrangement uses TRBV7-9 and TRBJ2-3; 7 positions agree with TRBD2. The V gene's germline CDR1 is SEHNR and CDR2 FQNEAQ (reference sequence). This CDR3 has 15 residues. The V segment lost 1 base and the J segment 1 base; nucleotides outside the gene matches: 2. Full variable domain (missing parts from reference TRBV7-9 and TRBJ2-3): DTGVSQNPRHKITKRGQNVTFRCDPISEHNRLYWYRQTLGQGPEFLTYFQNEAQLEKSRLLSDRFSAERPKGSFSTLEIQRTEQGDSAMYLCASSLGEGRTDTQYFGPGTRLTVL.